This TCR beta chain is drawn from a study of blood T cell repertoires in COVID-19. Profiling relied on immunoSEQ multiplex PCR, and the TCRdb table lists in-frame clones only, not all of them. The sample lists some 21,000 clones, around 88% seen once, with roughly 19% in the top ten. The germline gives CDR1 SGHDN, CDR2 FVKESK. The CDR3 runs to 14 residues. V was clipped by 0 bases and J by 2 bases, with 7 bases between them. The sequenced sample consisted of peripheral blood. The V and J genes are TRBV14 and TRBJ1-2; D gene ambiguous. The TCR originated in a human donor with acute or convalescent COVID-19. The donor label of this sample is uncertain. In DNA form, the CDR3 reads TGTGCCAGCAGCCAAGATCTAGGAAACTATGGCTACACCTTC. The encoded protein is CASSQDLGNYGYTF.